These 28 T cell receptor beta chains were all obtained from the same sample, sequenced in a study of cytomegalovirus exposure and HLA in healthy donors. PCR involved 60 Vbeta and 13 Jbeta primers. Method: immunoSEQ multiplex PCR; TCRdb's copy keeps in-frame clones and lacks some. Among approximately 110,000 clones listed, 76% were seen once. Sequencing used PBMCs. These receptors were obtained from a woman between 45 and 60 years old in good health and CMV-seropositive.

The rearrangement uses TRBV5-1 and TRBJ1-1; D perhaps matches TRBD1 (6 bases). Trimming left V 4 bases short and J 6 bases short, with 13 bases between. Germline assignment: CDR1 SGHRS and CDR2 YFSETQ. CDR3 length: 13 amino acids. CDR3 coding DNA: TGCGCCAGCAGCCCTGAGGGGGTGGCTGAAGCTTTCTTT. Amino acids: CASSPEGVAEAFF.

In its sample, this clone was seen a few times. The V call is TRBV19, the J call TRBJ2-3; TRBD1 matches at 10 bases. CDR3 length: 14 residues. The germline CDR1 and CDR2 sequences are LNHDA and SQIVND (reference sequence). Trimming removed 4 bases from V and 3 bases from J; junction bases left unmatched: 1. The CDR3 is CASSRQGATDTQYF. CDR3 in DNA: TGTGCCAGTAGTAGACAGGGGGCAACAGATACGCAGTATTTT.

The chain links TRBV7-8 to TRBJ2-5; weak D call: TRBD2 (6 bases). The ends were cut back, 8 bases at V and 5 bases at J, with 21 bases in the middle. From germline, CDR1 is SGHVS and CDR2 FQNEAQ. CDR3 length equals 15 residues. DNA for the CDR3: TGTGCCAGCTCCCTCCCCGGCCTAGCGTGGGAGACCCAGTACTTC. Translation gives CASSLPGLAWETQYF.

This clone was detected only once. The V gene is TRBV27, the J gene TRBJ2-7; 7 bases are shared with TRBD1. V was pared by 8 bases and J by 2 bases, with 9 bases of the junction left unmatched. Germline CDR1 is MNHEY and CDR2 is SMNVEV (reference sequence). The CDR3 runs 14 residues. The CDR3 loop reads CASRLQGNTYEQYF. CDR3 DNA sequence: TGTGCCAGCCGCCTACAGGGGAATACCTACGAGCAGTACTTC.

The J gene is TRBJ1-6, the V gene TRBV6-5, with 11 bases matching TRBD1. V shed 2 bases and J 9 bases; nucleotides not matched to a gene: 3. This CDR3 comprises 15 residues. Germline CDR1 reads MNHEY; CDR2 reads SVGAGI. CDR3 DNA: TGTGCCAGCAGTTACGCGGGACAGGGGGGTTCACCCCTCCACTTT. This sequence encodes CASSYAGQGGSPLHF.

This chain uses TRBV5-6 with TRBJ2-7; 7 bases are a match to TRBD1. The CDR3 extends over 14 amino acids. The germline V gene has CDR1 SGHDT and CDR2 YYEEEE. V was clipped by 4 bases and J by 2 bases; unmatched bases: 6. CDR3 nucleotide sequence: TGTGCCAGCAGCCCGAGGACAGGAGCCTACGAGCAGTACTTC. This encodes CASSPRTGAYEQYF.

The chain has TRBV9 and TRBJ1-3; D not resolved. The CDR3 is 16 amino acids. Germline V gene lookup returns CDR1 SGDLS and CDR2 YYNGEE. Trimming removed 0 bases at V and 3 bases at J, with 13 bases between. DNA of the CDR3: TGTGCCAGCAGCGTAGAGGCGGGGAGGAGTGGAAACACCATATATTTT. Translating it yields CASSVEAGRSGNTIYF.

In this sample, this clone turned up once. The gene calls are TRBV9 and TRBJ2-3, with a weak D call TRBD2 (5 bases). Per the germline V gene, CDR1 is SGDLS and CDR2 is YYNGEE. The CDR3 runs to 14 residues. V lost 2 bases to trimming and J lost 5 bases, with 12 bases between them. CDR3 bases: TGTGCCAGCAGCGTCCGGACTGCTATAGATACGCAGTATTTT. This gives the protein CASSVRTAIDTQYF.

The rearrangement links TRBV7-9 to TRBJ1-2, with D possibly being TRBD1 (6 bases). V was clipped by 5 bases and J by 4 bases, with 11 bases between them. The CDR3 covers 13 residues. Germline V gene lookup returns CDR1 SEHNR and CDR2 FQNEAQ (reference sequence). Written as DNA, the CDR3 is TGTGCCAGCAGCCCAACAGGGACCTATGGCTACACCTTC. Translating it yields CASSPTGTYGYTF.

About this clone: One end of the junction varies from germline; a read error may be responsible. The chain is built from TRBV7-9 and TRBJ2-3, with TRBD2 identical over 7 bases. CDR1 and CDR2 (germline): SEHNR, FQNEAQ (reference sequence). The CDR3 loop spans 15 amino acids. CDR3 in DNA: TGTGCCGGCAGCCTACGGGGGGTAAACACAGATACGCAGTATTTT. The encoded protein is CAGSLRGVNTDTQYF.

The DNA of the CDR3 is TGTGCCAGCAGCTTTAGGCCAGAGCGCTTGAACACTGAAGCTTTCTTT. Its translation: CASSFRPERLNTEAFF. The chain uses TRBV5-6 and TRBJ1-1; D is unresolved. Germline assignment: CDR1 SGHDT and CDR2 YYEEEE. V was cut by 2 bases and J by 0 bases, with 14 bases left in between. This CDR3 has 16 amino acids.

V and J are TRBV2 and TRBJ2-5, with TRBD2 as a possible D gene (7 bases). V was cut by 6 bases and J by 1 base, with 15 bases left in between. The CDR3 runs to 15 residues. CDR1 is SNHLY, CDR2 FYNNEI, per germline. The CDR3 sequence is CASSLGGLSQETQYF. The CDR3 DNA reads as TGTGCCAGCAGCCTAGGGGGACTATCCCAAGAGACCCAGTACTTC. Full variable domain (outside the CDR3, taken from reference TRBV2 and TRBJ2-5): EPEVTQTPSHQVTQMGQEVILRCVPISNHLYFYWYRQILGQKVEFLVSFYNNEISEKSEIFDDQFSVERPDGSNFTLKIRSTKLEDSAMYFCASSLGGLSQETQYFGPGTRLLVL.

V is TRBV28 and J is TRBJ1-5; TRBD1 might be the D (6 bases). The germline CDR1 and CDR2 sequences are MDHEN and SYDVKM. The V and J ends lost 4 bases and 1 base respectively, with 14 bases between them. This CDR3 comprises 16 residues. DNA of the CDR3: TGTGCCAGCAGTTCCCGGCGCAGGGGAAGCAATCAGCCCCAGCATTTT. This translates into CASSSRRRGSNQPQHF.

V and J are TRBV5-4 and TRBJ1-1; D ambiguous. Germline assignment: CDR1 SGHNT and CDR2 YYREEE (reference sequence). This CDR3 has 14 residues. The V and J ends lost 0 bases and 0 bases respectively, with 6 bases between them. Here the CDR3 DNA reads TGTGCCAGCAGCTTGGGTCAAATGAACACTGAAGCTTTCTTT. This gives the protein CASSLGQMNTEAFF.

The V and J genes are TRBV27 and TRBJ2-1; D is perhaps TRBD1 (6 bases). Germline V gene lookup returns CDR1 MNHEY and CDR2 SMNVEV (reference sequence). V dropped 4 bases and J dropped 10 bases, with 11 bases sitting between them. The CDR3 is 12 residues long. CDR3 amino acids: CASSSQGGEQFF. CDR3 in DNA: TGTGCCAGCAGTTCACAGGGCGGGGAGCAGTTCTTC.

The chain combines TRBV11-2 with TRBJ2-7, with D maybe TRBD1 (6 bases). Between the trimmed V and J ends, which lost 5 bases and 4 bases, there was a span of 15 bases. This CDR3 spans 14 amino acids. CDR1 and CDR2 (germline): SGHAT, FQNNGV. The DNA of the CDR3 is TGTGCCAGCAGCGCCCCCGGGACACCATACGAGCAGTACTTC. This sequence encodes CASSAPGTPYEQYF.

The chain joins TRBV7-9 to TRBJ2-3, with a possible D match to TRBD2 (6 bases). Deletions cut 0 bases from V and 1 base from J, with 14 bases between. Germline V gives CDR1 SEHNR, CDR2 FQNEAQ (reference sequence). The CDR3 has 17 residues. As DNA, the CDR3 is TGTGCCAGCAGCTTAGCGGGGACTGGATTGGGCACAGATACGCAGTATTTT. This encodes CASSLAGTGLGTDTQYF. Variable domain in full (rest from reference TRBV7-9 and TRBJ2-3): DTGVSQNPRHKITKRGQNVTFRCDPISEHNRLYWYRQTLGQGPEFLTYFQNEAQLEKSRLLSDRFSAERPKGSFSTLEIQRTEQGDSAMYLCASSLAGTGLGTDTQYFGPGTRLTVL.

The V gene is TRBV6-5, the J gene TRBJ2-5; 9 bases align to TRBD1. The CDR3 spans 14 residues. In germline, CDR1 is MNHEY, CDR2 SVGAGI. Trimming took 4 bases from V and 5 from J; bases not matched to a gene: 5. The DNA of the CDR3 is TGTGCCAGCAGTTCTACAGGGGGCGGGGAGACCCAGTACTTC. This translates into CASSSTGGGETQYF.

The rearrangement links TRBV6-4 to TRBJ2-3; maybe TRBD2 (5 bases). Germline V gene sequence: CDR1 MRHNA, CDR2 SNTAGT. Trimming took off 6 bases at V and 4 bases at J, with 14 bases between the two ends. The CDR3 spans 14 residues. Written as DNA, the CDR3 is TGTGCCAGCAGAAGGATGGGGAGTTCAGATACGCAGTATTTT. Translating gives CASRRMGSSDTQYF.

A single count supports this clone. The V call is TRBV6-6, the J call TRBJ1-2; 9 nucleotides match TRBD1. CDR3 length equals 14 residues. Trimming took 2 bases from V and 7 from J; bases not matched to a gene: 5. Looked up from germline, CDR1 is MNHNY and CDR2 is SVGAGI (reference sequence). The CDR3 region is CASSYLDRGTGYTF. CDR3 coding DNA: TGTGCCAGCAGTTACCTTGACAGGGGGACTGGCTACACCTTC.

The V call is TRBV6-6, the J call TRBJ2-1, with 7 nucleotides matching TRBD2. Germline V gives CDR1 MNHNY, CDR2 SVGAGI (reference sequence). The V gene end was trimmed by 6 bases and the J gene end by 7 bases; junction bases not matched to a gene: 3. This CDR3 has 12 amino acids. CDR3 DNA sequence: TGTGCCAGCAGGCGGGAGAGGAATGAGCAGTTCTTC. Translated: CASRRERNEQFF.

This clone was seen a few times. The chain couples TRBV23-1 to TRBJ2-2; D possibly corresponds to TRBD1 (6 bases). TRBV23-1 is classed as an ORF, of uncertain function. CDR3 size: 17 residues. V lost 6 bases to trimming and J lost 1 base, with 18 bases between them. The chain's CDR3 is CASSPRGGPGNTGELFF. The CDR3 nucleotides read TGCGCCAGCAGCCCCAGGGGTGGTCCAGGGAACACCGGGGAGCTGTTTTTT.

This clone was observed a few times. The CDR3 nucleotides read TGTGCCAGCAGACGGGACAGGGGTACTGAAGCTTTCTTT. This translates into CASRRDRGTEAFF. J is TRBJ1-1 and V is TRBV2; 10 nucleotides match TRBD1. Germline V gene lookup returns CDR1 SNHLY and CDR2 FYNNEI. V shed 6 bases and J 5 bases; nucleotides not matched to a gene: 3. This CDR3 has 13 residues.

The genes are TRBV5-1 and TRBJ2-6, with TRBD1 matching 11 bases. This CDR3 is 17 amino acids long. V lost 4 bases to trimming and J lost 1 base; unmatched junction nucleotides: 4. Germline CDR1 SGHRS, CDR2 YFSETQ. As DNA, the CDR3 is TGCGCCAGCAGCCCCGGGACAGGGGGTTCTGGGGCCAACGTCCTGACTTTC. Its translation: CASSPGTGGSGANVLTF. Using reference TRBV5-1 and TRBJ2-6 for the parts outside the CDR3, the full variable domain is KAGVTQTPRYLIKTRGQQVTLSCSPISGHRSVSWYQQTPGQGLQFLFEYFSETQRNKGNFPGRFSGRQFSNSRSEMNVSTLELGDSALYLCASSPGTGGSGANVLTFGAGSRLTVL.

This rearrangement joins TRBV7-2 to TRBJ2-5; D possibly corresponds to TRBD2 (5 bases). The CDR3 length is 13 residues. Germline loops: CDR1 SGHTA, CDR2 FQGNSA. V was trimmed by 4 bases and J by 2 bases, leaving 8 bases between them. This CDR3 is CASSSSGQETQYF. In DNA, the CDR3 is TGTGCCAGCAGCTCCAGCGGACAAGAGACCCAGTACTTC.

This clone has just a few counts. The chain links TRBV18 to TRBJ1-1; 7 bases fit TRBD1. V gave up 3 bases and J gave up 6 bases; unmatched junction bases: 13. This CDR3 has 16 residues. Per germline, CDR1 KGHSH and CDR2 LQKENI. CDR3 nucleotide sequence: TGTGCCAGCTCACCCACCGGACAGGCCCCCAGAGCTGAAGCTTTCTTT. Protein: CASSPTGQAPRAEAFF.

The chain uses TRBV7-3 and TRBJ1-1; no firm D call. V was clipped by 6 bases and J by 3 bases, with 11 bases between them. Germline CDR1 and CDR2: SGHTA and FQGTGA. The CDR3 consists of 13 residues. This CDR3 is CASSISRDTEAFF. CDR3 DNA: TGTGCCAGCAGTATAAGTCGGGACACTGAAGCTTTCTTT.

CDR3 region: CASSFPGKNIQYF. Here the CDR3 DNA reads TGTGCCAGCAGCTTTCCCGGCAAAAACATTCAGTACTTC. This rearrangement joins TRBV13 to TRBJ2-4; D is unresolved. Germline loops: CDR1 PRHDT, CDR2 FYEKMQ (reference sequence). With 3 bases removed from V and 3 bases from J, the gap between germline ends came to 6 bases. The CDR3 consists of 13 residues.